A selection of T cell receptor beta chains follows, all from one sample in a study of blood T cell repertoires in COVID-19. Profiled with immunoSEQ multiplex PCR; TCRdb holds only in-frame clones, not every one. The table has some 270,000 clones, 80% to 85% seen once. Source material: PBMCs or T cells enriched from blood (not recorded which). Receptors were obtained from a man in his forties or fifties who had recovered from COVID-19. Each CDR3 is given with its conserved first and last residue. The D gene is left open where the match is weak. Not all rows give a size; the values are once, few, many and, for expanded clones, a class.

d_gene: -
len: 13
j_gene: TRBJ2-7
v_gene: TRBV9
abundance: -
CDR3nt: TGTGCCAGCAGTGGGAGAATCGGGAACGAGCAGTACTTC
CDR3aa: CASSGRIGNEQYF

d_gene: -
len: 17
j_gene: TRBJ1-5
v_gene: TRBV10-3
abundance: -
CDR3nt: TGTGCCATCAGTGAGTCACTTTCGGGGGGCCGAGATCAGCCCCAGCATTTT
CDR3aa: CAISESLSGGRDQPQHF

d_gene: TRBD1
len: 16
j_gene: TRBJ2-2
v_gene: TRBV25-1
abundance: once
CDR3nt: TGTGCCAGCAGTGGGGGACAGGGGCTCTACACCGGGGAGCTGTTTTTT
CDR3aa: CASSGGQGLYTGELFF

d_gene: TRBD2
len: 16
j_gene: TRBJ2-7
v_gene: TRBV27
abundance: -
CDR3nt: TGTGCCAGCAGTTTACGAACCTTAGCGGGAGCCAACGAGCAGTACTTC
CDR3aa: CASSLRTLAGANEQYF

d_gene: -
len: 15
j_gene: TRBJ2-3
v_gene: TRBV11-2
abundance: -
CDR3nt: TGTGCCAGCAGCCAGACCCGGGGAAGCACAGATACGCAGTATTTT
CDR3aa: CASSQTRGSTDTQYF

d_gene: -
len: 15
j_gene: TRBJ2-5
v_gene: TRBV25-1
abundance: -
CDR3nt: TGTGCCAGCAGTGAATTTAAAATAGGGGAAGAGACCCAGTACTTC
CDR3aa: CASSEFKIGEETQYF

d_gene: -
len: 14
j_gene: TRBJ1-6
v_gene: TRBV2
abundance: -
CDR3nt: TGTGCCAGCAGCGCCGCGGGGGCCAATTCACCCCTCCACTTT
CDR3aa: CASSAAGANSPLHF

d_gene: -
len: 13
j_gene: TRBJ1-1
v_gene: TRBV7-2
abundance: -
CDR3nt: TGTGCCAGCAGCTCTAGTGCGAACACTGAAGCTTTCTTT
CDR3aa: CASSSSANTEAFF

d_gene: TRBD1
len: 17
j_gene: TRBJ1-5
v_gene: TRBV5-8
abundance: -
CDR3nt: TGTGCCAGCAGCTTGGAGCGAGGGGGCGTCGGTAGGCAGCCCCAGCATTTT
CDR3aa: CASSLERGGVGRQPQHF

d_gene: TRBD2
len: 14
j_gene: TRBJ2-2
v_gene: TRBV29-1
abundance: -
CDR3nt: TGCAGCGTTGGAGCGGGGAGGAACACCGGGGAGCTGTTTTTT
CDR3aa: CSVGAGRNTGELFF

d_gene: -
len: 13
j_gene: TRBJ2-3
v_gene: TRBV10-1
abundance: -
CDR3nt: TGCGCCAGCAGTGTAACAGGTTTTGATACGCAGTATTTT
CDR3aa: CASSVTGFDTQYF

d_gene: TRBD2
len: 17
j_gene: TRBJ2-1
v_gene: TRBV5-1
abundance: -
CDR3nt: TGCGCCAGCACCCTGGGACTAGCGAGAAGCTCCTACAATGAGCAGTTCTTC
CDR3aa: CASTLGLARSSYNEQFF

d_gene: -
len: 14
j_gene: TRBJ1-1
v_gene: TRBV27
abundance: -
CDR3nt: TGTGCCAGCAGTTTCCGCCAGGGTACGACTGAAGCTTTCTTT
CDR3aa: CASSFRQGTTEAFF

d_gene: TRBD1
len: 13
j_gene: TRBJ1-2
v_gene: TRBV12-3/TRBV12-4
abundance: -
CDR3nt: TGTGCCAGCAGTTTACAGGGGGTGGGCGGCTACACCTTC
CDR3aa: CASSLQGVGGYTF

d_gene: -
len: 12
j_gene: TRBJ1-2
v_gene: TRBV29-1
abundance: -
CDR3nt: TGCAGCGTTGATATCCACTCGGGGGGCTACACCTTC
CDR3aa: CSVDIHSGGYTF

d_gene: TRBD1
len: 13
j_gene: TRBJ2-3
v_gene: TRBV6-4
abundance: -
CDR3nt: TGTGCCAGCAGTGGACAGGGCACAAATACGCAGTATTTT
CDR3aa: CASSGQGTNTQYF